This passage covers 31 T cell receptor beta chains from one sample sequenced in a study of identical twins. One entry per CDR3 protein, called by TCRdb with MiXCR from the 5' RACE reads. The repertoire holds 310,000 or so distinct CDR3 sequences, with over 8.5% as singletons. These data also formed part of another study, on yellow fever vaccine responses in identical twins.

The specimen was CD8+ T cells sorted from blood. Every receptor here comes from a woman aged 18-29 years in good health.

The V and J genes are TRBV29-1 and TRBJ2-7; maybe TRBD2 (7 bases). CDR1 and CDR2 from the germline V gene are SQVTM and ANQGSEA. The CDR3 has 14 amino acids. The germline V and J ends were trimmed by 0 bases and 3 bases, with 12 bases remaining between them. CDR3 sequence (DNA): TGCAGCGTTGAAGAAGGGGGGGGTCTCTACGAGCAGTACTTC. Its translation: CSVEEGGGLYEQYF.

This clonotype has just a few counts. The chain is built from TRBV13 and TRBJ2-3; 9 bases match TRBD2. CDR1 is PRHDT and CDR2 is FYEKMQ in the germline V gene (reference sequence). V was clipped by 5 bases and J by 2 bases; unmatched bases: 8. The CDR3 covers 16 residues. In nucleotides, the CDR3 is TGTGCCAGCAGCGTCTCCGGGACTAGCATCACAGATACGCAGTATTTT. Protein sequence: CASSVSGTSITDTQYF.

In its sample, this clonotype was seen many times. The rearrangement links TRBV3-1 to TRBJ2-1; tentative D call: TRBD2 (6 bases). Germline V CDR1 and CDR2: LGHDT, YNNKEL (reference sequence). The CDR3 spans 13 residues. Trimming pared 5 bases from V and 9 bases from J, leaving 14 bases between. CDR3 region: CASSSSDLAEQFF. CDR3 coding DNA: TGTGCCAGCAGCTCTAGCGACTTAGCTGAGCAGTTCTTC.

The rearrangement joins TRBV3-1 to TRBJ2-1, with 12 bases that match TRBD2. This CDR3 is 15 amino acids long. Germline V CDR1 and CDR2: LGHDT, YNNKEL (reference sequence). Unmatched junction bases numbered 4, after V lost 2 bases and J lost 8 bases. CDR3 bases: TGTGCCAGCAGCCAAAGACTAGCGGGGGAGGATGAGCAGTTCTTC. Encoded protein: CASSQRLAGEDEQFF.

This clonotype appeared a few times. The V gene is TRBV11-1, the J gene TRBJ2-3; TRBD2 matches at 11 bases. CDR1 is SGHAT and CDR2 is FQDESV in the germline V gene (reference sequence). V lost 6 bases and J lost 3; bases outside the gene matches: 11. The CDR3 consists of 17 residues. CDR3: CASSLSSTSGKTDTQYF. The CDR3 DNA is TGTGCCAGCAGTTTATCCTCGACTAGCGGGAAAACAGATACGCAGTATTTT.

This clonotype was observed a few times. The V call is TRBV6-1, the J call TRBJ2-2; 11 bases line up with TRBD1. Trimming cost V 6 bases and J 7 bases; bases outside gene matches: 7. Germline lookup yields CDR1 MNHNS and CDR2 SASEGT. This CDR3 comprises 15 residues. The chain's CDR3 is CASRRTGGNDGELFF. The CDR3 DNA is TGTGCCAGCAGGCGGACAGGGGGCAATGACGGGGAGCTGTTTTTT.

This clonotype was observed many times. The chain is built from TRBV7-8 and TRBJ2-7; TRBD1 matches at 7 bases. V lost 2 bases, J lost 4 bases, and 23 bases stayed unmatched. This CDR3 has 20 residues. Germline V gene data show CDR1 as SGHVS and CDR2 as FQNEAQ. The CDR3, as DNA: TGTGCCAGCAGCTTACTACAGGGGTCCCTGCCTGAGCAAGTAGTTTACGAGCAGTACTTC. Its protein product is CASSLLQGSLPEQVVYEQYF.

This clonotype has at least ten counts. This sequence joins TRBV29-1 and TRBJ2-7, with a weak D call TRBD1 (6 bases). The CDR3 totals 13 residues. CDR1 is SQVTM, CDR2 ANQGSEA, per germline. Trimming took off 5 bases at V and 0 bases at J, with 11 bases between the two ends. DNA for the CDR3: TGCAGCGTTCTCGGACAGCCCTCCTACGAGCAGTACTTC. Its translation: CSVLGQPSYEQYF.

In this sample, this clonotype turned up many times. The chain links TRBV7-2 to TRBJ2-3; no reliable D call. Per germline, CDR1 SGHTA and CDR2 FQGNSA. The CDR3 length is 17 residues. Trimming pared 2 bases from V and 2 bases from J, leaving 17 bases between. Here the CDR3 reads CASSLRRTGRITDTQYF. As DNA, the CDR3 is TGTGCCAGCAGCTTACGTAGAACTGGGCGCATCACAGATACGCAGTATTTT.

This clonotype was recorded many times. The rearrangement joins TRBV5-1 to TRBJ2-1; maybe TRBD1 (6 bases). The CDR3 is 15 amino acids. V lost 0 bases and J lost 8, with 15 bases in between. Looked up from germline, CDR1 is SGHRS and CDR2 is YFSETQ. The CDR3 sequence: CASSLEGRGMDEQFF. CDR3 DNA sequence: TGCGCCAGCAGCTTGGAGGGCAGGGGAATGGATGAGCAGTTCTTC.

The V call is TRBV7-9, the J call TRBJ1-1; no clear D gene. The length of the CDR3 is 12 residues. Trimming cost V 3 bases and J 3 bases, with 5 bases left between them. Germline CDR1 reads SEHNR; CDR2 reads FQNEAQ (reference sequence). This CDR3 reads CASSFIDTEAFF. The CDR3 DNA follows: TGTGCCAGCAGCTTCATCGACACTGAAGCTTTCTTT.

The J gene is TRBJ2-3, the V gene TRBV7-3; D not certain. V was trimmed by 5 bases and J by 6 bases, leaving 15 bases between them. Germline V gene data show CDR1 as SGHTA and CDR2 as FQGTGA. The CDR3 contains 14 residues. This CDR3 is CASSLQLSPDTQYF. CDR3 sequence (DNA): TGTGCCAGCAGCCTTCAGCTTAGCCCCGATACGCAGTATTTT.

The J gene is TRBJ2-5, the V gene TRBV2, with D tentatively TRBD1 or TRBD2 (5 bases each). The CDR3 covers 14 residues. Germline V CDR1 and CDR2: SNHLY, FYNNEI. V was cut by 10 bases and J by 0 bases, with 15 bases left in between. For the CDR3, the DNA is TGTGCCAACCACGGGGCCCGAGACCAAGAGACCCAGTACTTC. Protein: CANHGARDQETQYF.

V and J are TRBV10-3 and TRBJ2-7; maybe TRBD2 (5 bases). V lost 6 bases and J lost 2, with 20 bases in between. The CDR3 runs 16 residues. Looked up from germline, CDR1 is ENHRY and CDR2 is SYGVKD. The CDR3 sequence is CAISGEYQVIPYEQYF. CDR3 coding DNA: TGTGCCATCAGCGGGGAATATCAGGTTATCCCCTACGAGCAGTACTTC.

The sample holds many counts of this clonotype. The J gene is TRBJ2-1, the V gene TRBV3-1, with D perhaps assigned TRBD1 or TRBD2 (5 bases each). Germline CDR1 reads LGHDT; CDR2 reads YNNKEL (reference sequence). The CDR3 spans 17 residues. V gave up 0 bases and J gave up 3 bases, with 15 bases separating them. The CDR3 sequence is CASSQEDEGTFYNEQFF. The CDR3 bases are TGTGCCAGCAGCCAAGAAGATGAGGGGACCTTCTACAATGAGCAGTTCTTC.

In this sample, this clonotype turned up a few times. The chain carries TRBV15 and TRBJ2-3, with D maybe TRBD1 (6 bases). Germline assignment: CDR1 LNHNV and CDR2 YYDKDF (reference sequence). V was pared by 0 bases and J by 3 bases, with 16 bases between. The CDR3 length is 17 residues. As DNA, the CDR3 is TGTGCCACCAGCAGAGAGGGGGCAAGCCTCCCGACAGATACGCAGTATTTT. Translating gives CATSREGASLPTDTQYF.

This clonotype appeared many times. V and J are TRBV6-4 and TRBJ2-3; TRBD1 is a possible D gene (6 bases). V lost 3 bases and J lost 0, with 10 bases in between. This CDR3 is built from 15 residues. Germline V CDR1 and CDR2: MRHNA, SNTAGT. CDR3: CASSENTGSTDTQYF. The CDR3 DNA sequence: TGTGCCAGCAGTGAAAATACAGGGAGCACAGATACGCAGTATTTT.

The chain joins TRBV4-1 to TRBJ2-3; D uncertain. The CDR3 consists of 13 residues. Trimming removed 1 base at V and 6 bases at J, with 8 bases between. The V gene's germline CDR1 is MGHRA and CDR2 YSYEKL. The CDR3 DNA sequence: TGCGCCAGCAGCCAAGGGGAAAGTGATACGCAGTATTTT. It codes for CASSQGESDTQYF.

This clonotype was recorded many times. V and J are TRBV12-3 or TRBV12-4 and TRBJ2-3, with 10 bases lining up with TRBD1. The CDR3 contains 15 residues. J was trimmed by 6 bases and V by 0 bases; bases with no gene match: 3. The CDR3 DNA is TGTGCCAGCAGTTTAGCGGGGACAGGGGACGATACGCAGTATTTT. This sequence encodes CASSLAGTGDDTQYF.

The table lists this clonotype with a few counts. The CDR3 nucleotides are TGTGCCAGCAGTTTAGAGTCAGGGACGAAGGAGCAGTACTTC. Its translation: CASSLESGTKEQYF. The chain carries TRBV27 and TRBJ2-7; D may match TRBD1 or TRBD2 (5 bases each). Germline CDR1 MNHEY, CDR2 SMNVEV (reference sequence). The CDR3 covers 14 residues. V lost 2 bases to trimming and J lost 7 bases, with 15 bases between them.

This clonotype was seen more than once but under ten times. One end of the junction fails to match germline, which may point to a read error. The CDR3 DNA follows: TGTGCTAGCAGCTTTGGAACTACAGGGTCAGATACGCAGTATTTT. As protein: CASSFGTTGSDTQYF. This chain joins TRBV7-7 and TRBJ2-3, with D possibly TRBD1 on 6 matching bases. Germline assignment: CDR1 SSHAT and CDR2 FNYEAQ (reference sequence). This CDR3 has 15 amino acids.

This clonotype was counted at least ten times. The chain couples TRBV5-1 to TRBJ2-3, with D maybe TRBD1 (5 bases). V lost 2 bases and J lost 4, with 8 bases in between. Germline values: CDR1 SGHRS, CDR2 YFSETQ. The CDR3 has 13 residues. The CDR3 spells CASSFEGADTQYF. The CDR3 DNA is TGCGCCAGCAGCTTCGAAGGGGCAGATACGCAGTATTTT.

This clonotype was found a few times. The chain employs TRBV13 and TRBJ1-1; TRBD1 might be the D (6 bases). The CDR3 totals 14 residues. Trimming shortened V by 3 bases and J by 4 bases, and 12 bases separated the two germline ends. Germline V lookup: CDR1 PRHDT, CDR2 FYEKMQ (reference sequence). CDR3: CASSFGRGGTEAFF. The CDR3 bases are TGTGCCAGCAGCTTCGGCAGGGGAGGCACTGAAGCTTTCTTT.

The CDR3: CASSLGPGYYGYTF. CDR3 bases: TGTGCCAGCAGCTTAGGTCCCGGATACTATGGCTACACCTTC. The chain combines TRBV7-9 with TRBJ1-2, with D hard to call. This CDR3 region has 14 residues. Germline V lookup: CDR1 SEHNR, CDR2 FQNEAQ (reference sequence). V lost 1 base, J lost 3 bases, and 9 bases lay in between. Variable domain in full (rest from reference TRBV7-9 and TRBJ1-2): DTGVSQNPRHKITKRGQNVTFRCDPISEHNRLYWYRQTLGQGPEFLTYFQNEAQLEKSRLLSDRFSAERPKGSFSTLEIQRTEQGDSAMYLCASSLGPGYYGYTFGSGTRLTVV.

In its sample, this clonotype was seen many times. CDR3 amino acids: CASSDRGGRGGYNEQFF. As DNA, the CDR3 is TGTGCCAGCAGTGACAGAGGGGGCCGGGGAGGCTACAATGAGCAGTTCTTC. The chain carries TRBV6-4 and TRBJ2-1; TRBD1 is a possible D gene (7 bases). The V end lost 2 bases, the J end lost 3 bases, and 17 bases lay between the germline ends. The germline CDR1 and CDR2 sequences are MRHNA and SNTAGT. This CDR3 spans 17 amino acids.

This clonotype has ten or more counts. The chain is built from TRBV3-1 and TRBJ2-6; 7 bases agree with TRBD2. Germline V lookup: CDR1 LGHDT, CDR2 YNNKEL (reference sequence). With V trimmed by 0 bases and J by 4 bases, 3 bases remained unmatched. This CDR3 spans 16 amino acids. In DNA form, the CDR3 reads TGTGCCAGCAGCCAAGAGGGAGGGTCCGGGGCCAACGTCCTGACTTTC. This codes for CASSQEGGSGANVLTF. Based on the CDR3 plus reference TRBV3-1 and TRBJ2-6, the full variable domain is DTAVSQTPKYLVTQMGNDKSIKCEQNLGHDTMYWYKQDSKKFLKIMFSYNNKELIINETVPNRFSPKSPDKAHLNLHINSLELGDSAVYFCASSQEGGSGANVLTFGAGSRLTVL.

This clonotype was recorded at least ten times. V and J are TRBV11-2 and TRBJ2-2; D remains ambiguous. The length of the CDR3 is 13 residues. Germline CDR1 SGHAT, CDR2 FQNNGV. V shed 3 bases and J shed 4 bases, with 6 bases lying between them. The CDR3 DNA is TGTGCCAGCAGCTTGATGGGCACCGGGGAGCTGTTTTTT. This translates into CASSLMGTGELFF.

The chain recombines TRBV5-1 with TRBJ1-1, with D hard to call. Germline loops: CDR1 SGHRS, CDR2 YFSETQ. V was trimmed by 1 base and J by 3 bases, leaving 13 bases between them. This CDR3 contains 15 residues. This CDR3 reads CASSLSSLEHTEAFF. The DNA for the CDR3 is TGCGCCAGCAGCTTGTCGTCTTTGGAGCACACTGAAGCTTTCTTT.

This clonotype was picked up many times. The V and J genes are TRBV14 and TRBJ2-3, with 9 bases lining up with TRBD1. The CDR3 covers 15 residues. Germline CDR1 reads SGHDN; CDR2 reads FVKESK. J gave up 5 bases and V 0 bases, and 3 bases lay outside the gene matches. The CDR3 DNA reads as TGTGCCAGCAGCCAAGATATGGGACAGGGAGATACGCAGTATTTT. Translation: CASSQDMGQGDTQYF.

In this sample, this clonotype turned up a few times. At one end the junction does not follow the germline gene, possibly because of a read error. This chain joins TRBV20-1 and TRBJ2-2, with D maybe TRBD2 (6 bases). This CDR3 has 16 amino acids. Germline lookup yields CDR1 DFQATT and CDR2 SNEGSKA (reference sequence). The CDR3 loop reads CCARDSSGTNTGELFF. CDR3 in DNA: TGCTGTGCTAGAGATAGTAGCGGCACGAACACCGGGGAGCTGTTTTTT.

In its sample, this clonotype was seen many times. This rearrangement joins TRBV6-1 to TRBJ1-5, with no clear D. The germline V gene encodes CDR1 MNHNS and CDR2 SASEGT. Between the trimmed V and J ends, which lost 7 bases and 4 bases, there was a span of 20 bases. CDR3 size: 16 residues. CDR3 amino acids: CASTTLPGEMNQPQHF. For the CDR3, the DNA is TGTGCCAGCACTACACTGCCCGGGGAAATGAATCAGCCCCAGCATTTT.